Only one count was recorded for the clone carrying this T cell receptor beta chain. Its antigen is undetermined. The entry originates in a study of cytomegalovirus exposure and HLA in healthy donors. These donors, healthy bone marrow donors, were studied. The PCR made use of 60 Vbeta and 13 Jbeta primers. This table comes from immunoSEQ multiplex PCR, and its TCRdb copy is limited to in-frame clones, with some not included. The data show 310,000 or so clones, 70% to 90% seen once. This CDR3 is 17 amino acids long. Trimming removed 0 bases from V and 3 bases from J; junction bases left unmatched: 10. The V gene's germline CDR1 is ENHRY and CDR2 SYGVKD. Study results and limitations: Cytomegalovirus association was assigned to about 150 TCR beta chains. A previous analysis found most TCR beta V segments productive roughly 87% or roughly 30% of the time. Later analysis found that TCR beta chains associated with HLA were more clonally expanded than other, equally common chains.

The chain recombines TRBV10-3 with TRBJ2-7, with TRBD2 matching over 8 bases. This clonotype was obtained from a woman younger than 30 in good health and CMV-seronegative. The sequencing input was PBMCs. DNA of the CDR3: TGTGCCATCAGTGAGTCGAGGGTAGCGGGGCGACACTACGAGCAGTACTTC. Translation: CAISESRVAGRHYEQYF.